One and the same sample provided the 17 T cell receptor beta chains below, sequenced in a study of blood T cell repertoires in COVID-19. Sequencing was performed with immunoSEQ multiplex PCR; in TCRdb, only in-frame clones are kept and a portion is missing. This repertoire shows about 64,000 clones, 75% to 95% found once; its top ten account for about 9.1%. Input material: peripheral blood. These TCRs come from a woman of 80 years or more with active COVID-19.

This clone was picked up a small number of times. The chain combines TRBV5-6 with TRBJ2-7; perhaps TRBD1 as D (6 bases). Trimming left V 4 bases short and J 1 base short, with 15 bases between. Germline CDR1 reads SGHDT; CDR2 reads YYEEEE. The CDR3 spans 15 residues. The CDR3 loop reads CASSAGQSYSYEQYV. The CDR3 nucleotides are TGTGCCAGCAGCGCCGGACAGTCCTATTCCTACGAGCAGTACGTC.

The chain uses TRBV18 and TRBJ2-7; TRBD2 might be the D (5 bases). This CDR3 region has 17 residues. The germline CDR1 and CDR2 sequences are KGHSH and LQKENI. Trimming took 3 bases from V and 5 from J, leaving 23 bases between them. Here the CDR3 reads CASSPRKAWILGNEQYF. The CDR3 nucleotides read TGTGCCAGCTCACCGCGGAAGGCGTGGATTCTCGGGAACGAGCAGTACTTC.

This clone was recorded a few times. V is TRBV11-3 and J is TRBJ2-1; 12 bases fit TRBD2. V lost 0 bases, J lost 6 bases, and 9 bases stayed unmatched. Germline loops: CDR1 SGHNT, CDR2 YENEEA. CDR3 size: 18 residues. CDR3 in DNA: TGTGCCAGCAGCTTAGATCGCAAGGGACTAGCGGGCTCCAATGAGCAGTTCTTC. This encodes CASSLDRKGLAGSNEQFF.

The rearrangement uses TRBV5-1 and TRBJ1-4; D not resolved. Trimming cost V 1 base and J 5 bases, with 6 bases left between them. The CDR3 runs 13 residues. Germline V gene data show CDR1 as SGHRS and CDR2 as YFSETQ. CDR3 protein: CASSLPGNEKLFF. CDR3 DNA sequence: TGCGCCAGCAGCTTGCCCGGGAATGAAAAACTGTTTTTT.

The genes are TRBV7-9 and TRBJ2-1; 11 positions match TRBD2. CDR3 size: 14 residues. V lost 8 bases, J lost 6 bases, and 6 bases stayed unmatched. Germline assignment: CDR1 SEHNR and CDR2 FQNEAQ (reference sequence). The CDR3 DNA follows: TGTGCCAGCGAAGGAACTAGCGGGAGCAATGAGCAGTTCTTC. Its translation: CASEGTSGSNEQFF. Drawing the rest from reference TRBV7-9 and TRBJ2-1, the complete variable domain is DTGVSQNPRHKITKRGQNVTFRCDPISEHNRLYWYRQTLGQGPEFLTYFQNEAQLEKSRLLSDRFSAERPKGSFSTLEIQRTEQGDSAMYLCASEGTSGSNEQFFGPGTRLTVL.

The chain joins TRBV4-1 to TRBJ1-6, with TRBD1 identical over 8 bases. The CDR3 loop spans 15 amino acids. Germline V gives CDR1 MGHRA, CDR2 YSYEKL. The V segment lost 2 bases and the J segment 7 bases; nucleotides outside the gene matches: 4. Written as DNA, the CDR3 is TGCGCCAGCAGCCAATCCGACAGGGGAAATTCACCCCTCCACTTT. Translation: CASSQSDRGNSPLHF.

In its sample, this clone was seen a few times. V is TRBV7-9 and J is TRBJ1-2; D call uncertain. Germline CDR1 and CDR2: SEHNR and FQNEAQ (reference sequence). The CDR3 sequence is 14 residues long. V was clipped by 5 bases and J by 5 bases, with 15 bases between them. CDR3 nucleotides: TGTGCCAGCAGCCAAATGAGATCGGGTTATGGCTACACCTTC. This gives the protein CASSQMRSGYGYTF.

The J gene is TRBJ1-2, the V gene TRBV19, with D unclear. V lost 7 bases to trimming and J lost 5 bases, with 14 bases between them. Germline CDR1 and CDR2: LNHDA and SQIVND (reference sequence). There are 13 residues in the CDR3. CDR3 DNA: TGTGCCAGTACCAGTGAATACGGGTATGGCTACACCTTC. Protein: CASTSEYGYGYTF.

V gene TRBV6-4 combines with J gene TRBJ2-1; the D gene is possibly TRBD2 (6 bases). The CDR3 length is 14 residues. Trimming removed 6 bases from V and 4 bases from J, with 13 bases in between. Germline V CDR1 and CDR2: MRHNA, SNTAGT. In nucleotides, the CDR3 is TGTGCCAGCAGAGAATCCGGGGGATACAATGAGCAGTTCTTC. Its protein product is CASRESGGYNEQFF.

The chain uses TRBV3-1 (or the pseudogene TRBV3-2) and TRBJ1-4; D gene uncertain. Germline V gene lookup returns CDR1 LGHDT and CDR2 YNNKEL (reference sequence). Trimming left V 2 bases short and J 0 bases short, with 13 bases between. This CDR3 is 17 amino acids long. CDR3 sequence: CASSQPGGSATNEKLFF. The CDR3 region has the DNA TGTGCCAGCAGCCAACCCGGCGGGTCTGCAACTAATGAAAAACTGTTTTTT.

V gene TRBV27 combines with J gene TRBJ1-6; D is unresolved. This CDR3 contains 16 residues. Germline assignment: CDR1 MNHEY and CDR2 SMNVEV (reference sequence). V was cut by 4 bases and J by 0 bases, with 10 bases left in between. DNA of the CDR3: TGTGCCAGCAGTTCCGACCGGAGCTCCTATAATTCACCCCTCCACTTT. Its protein is CASSSDRSSYNSPLHF.

This clone appeared a few times. The chain uses TRBV7-9 and TRBJ2-3; no firm D call. Germline V gene lookup returns CDR1 SEHNR and CDR2 FQNEAQ (reference sequence). CDR3 length: 12 residues. V was cut by 6 bases and J by 2 bases, with 6 bases left in between. As DNA, the CDR3 is TGTGCCAGCAGAGAGAACACAGATACGCAGTATTTT. This codes for CASRENTDTQYF.

V is TRBV12-5 and J is TRBJ1-1, with D possibly matching TRBD1 (5 bases). The V end was cut by 2 bases, the J end by 8 bases, with 15 bases between. This CDR3 region has 14 residues. CDR1 is LGHNT and CDR2 is FRNRAP in the germline V gene. As DNA, the CDR3 is TGTGCTAGTGGTTTGACAGCAGGGTTGGCCGAAGCTTTCTTT. Translating gives CASGLTAGLAEAFF.

This clone appeared once. V and J are TRBV19 and TRBJ2-3, with 8 bases lining up with TRBD1. This CDR3 has 15 residues. The germline gives CDR1 LNHDA, CDR2 SQIVND (reference sequence). The ends lost 3 bases at V and 4 bases at J; junction bases unmatched: 6. The CDR3 loop is CASSMGPGGPDTQYF. Written as DNA, the CDR3 is TGTGCCAGTAGTATGGGGCCAGGGGGCCCAGATACGCAGTATTTT.

The gene calls are TRBV14 and TRBJ2-1, with TRBD1 as a possible D gene (5 bases). V was cut by 4 bases and J by 14 bases, with 18 bases left in between. The CDR3 sequence is 13 residues long. Germline V gene sequence: CDR1 SGHDN, CDR2 FVKESK. The CDR3, as DNA: TGTGCCAGCAGCCCAATAACAGGTATGGGCGAGTTCTTC. Amino acids: CASSPITGMGEFF.

The rearrangement uses TRBV6-6 and TRBJ2-7, with a tentative D call TRBD2 (6 bases). CDR1 is MNHNY and CDR2 is SVGAGI in the germline V gene (reference sequence). Trimming pared 2 bases from V and 3 bases from J, leaving 11 bases between. The CDR3 sequence is 14 residues long. The CDR3 here is CASSYSGGFYEQYF. Here the CDR3 DNA reads TGTGCCAGCAGTTACAGTGGGGGGTTCTACGAGCAGTACTTC.

The chain employs TRBV7-9 and TRBJ2-1; 10 nucleotides align to TRBD2. Losses at the gene ends were 1 base for V and 6 bases for J; bases not matched to a gene: 12. Looked up from germline, CDR1 is SEHNR and CDR2 is FQNEAQ (reference sequence). The CDR3 totals 18 residues. CDR3 in amino acids: CASSLGGTSEIRGNEQFF. CDR3 nucleotides: TGTGCCAGCAGCTTAGGGGGGACTAGCGAGATAAGAGGCAATGAGCAGTTCTTC.